This TCR beta chain was retrieved from a study of long-term antiretroviral therapy in people with HIV (dated by TCRdb to 2022 to 2024). Concerning the study at large: The earliest samples were collected about a decade before the 2015 WHO recommendation for immediate ART, when ART was typically delayed until CD4 counts fell. No cross-contamination during QIAcube processing was seen in test extractions of a monoclonal T-cell line run alongside 30 or so polyclonal samples. From some 27 adults with confirmed HIV infection, the cohort provided 192 cryopreserved PBMC samples, gathered serially across a mean of approximately six years (range 1-12). This retrospective serial study examined whether starting ART and sustained HIV suppression were associated with changes in the composition and diversity of the TRB repertoire in peripheral blood. Among the 30 to 35 participants with HIV, around ten were female. The investigation overall reported the following: Inferences about post-ART repertoire changes are limited because no data were available on ART adherence, viral resistance or therapy changes. The repertoire was dominated across all time points by expanded TRB clones identified before ART initiation, although this dominance was seen to fluctuate and to decrease in many PLHIV after ART. Because cell numbers in pre-ART samples were limited, unsorted PBMC were profiled instead of sorted CD4+ and CD8+ T cells. HIV repertoires had narrower CDR3 length ranges than controls, and the network structure suggested an antigen-experienced repertoire that shifted only slightly toward naive after ART. The samples span the years 2004 to 2017, and the ART regimens used may be less effective than current regimens. A significant increase in TRB diversity was found to be associated with ART initiation, although TRB diversity was observed to remain significantly below that of transplant donor controls even after long-term ART. Limited PBMC availability meant only the TCR beta chain was sequenced, without alpha chain pairing.

Sequencing of the TRB variable region was done with the immunoSEQ hsTCRB v3.0 assay at survey level resolution. A depth of roughly 40,000-55,000 T-cell genomes per sample was targeted for TRB sequencing. An Illumina MiSeq with a v3 150-cycle kit was used to sequence the pooled TRB libraries. The published analysis was carried out like this. Repertoire analysis was performed in R inside a reproducible Nextflow workflow that covered QC, data transformation and analysis. Custom analyses were implemented in LymphoSeq2, an R package for AIRR-Seq data exploration. A few samples yielding fewer than 5000 total TRB sequences were excluded, leaving more than 150 analyzed HIV repertoires. Among the approximately 190 retained HIV repertoires, 55 to 60 were collected before ART initiation and approximately 130 after ART initiation. Repertoires were downsampled to 5000 TRB nucleotide sequences, and summary statistics were averaged over 100 downsampling iterations. Only TRB sequences with CDR3 regions of at least seven amino acids were retained for analysis. A Shannon entropy-derived clonality score and the Gini coefficient were used to measure diversity. In the repertoire networks, any two of the top 5000 CDR3 amino acid sequences were linked whenever the two sequences differed by an edit distance of one. Antigen specificity groups and MHC restriction were predicted for TRB CDR3 amino acid sequences with GLIPH2. CDR3 amino acid sequences were matched against VDJdb and McPAS-TCR to flag known CMV, EBV, HIV or tissue antigen associations. Pre-ART, post-ART and control groups were compared with Wilcoxon signed-rank tests and Holm-Bonferroni correction. Not all clones reach the TCRdb copy of this immuneACCESS table, which keeps in-frame sequences only. Checked studies attribute under half of the gap to unresolved V genes and leave the rest unexplained. The V and J calls and clone size were taken over from that table, and D and trimming were inferred from the DNA. A total of about 28,000 clones appear in this sample, approximately 88% of them only once. Roughly a tenth of the sample goes to the ten largest clones.

The germline V gene supplies CDR1 SGHTA and CDR2 FQGTGA. Measured from the cysteine to the phenylalanine, the CDR3 is 17 residues long. Only the CDR3 portion is preserved as DNA: 51 bases, with reading frame beginning at the first base. V ends up 5 bases short and J 4 bases short, with an unmatched junction base count of 14. About this clone: The specificity of this receptor is unknown. Qualities for individual bases were not recorded, and no much larger clone is one base off.

Participants were included only if at least one PBMC sample before ART initiation and at least two post-ART samples were available. Every participant with HIV received treatment in the United States of America. Before DNA extraction, cryopreserved samples containing about 1-10 million PBMC were thawed and washed. At the time of the earliest PBMC sample, participants with HIV were aged between 23 and 54 years. Per participant, PBMC samples came from 1-4 timepoints prior to ART initiation and 2-8 timepoints following ART initiation, for a median of 7 samples. For every participant, serial HIV viral load, CD4+ T-cell count, ART history and demographic data were obtained. Genomic DNA was extracted from unsorted PBMC with a Qiagen kit on a QIAcube, processed in batches of 12 samples.

Sequencing was performed on unsorted PBMCs, taken 2.7 to 2.9 years after starting antiretroviral therapy. The clonotype was recovered from a man aged 25-45 years with HIV. Recombination connected TRBV7-3 to TRBJ2-3, and 8 bases in between align with TRBD2. The CDR3 protein sequence reads: CASSQSLAGGLADTQYF. The base sequence is TGTGCCAGCAGCCAATCCCTCGCGGGGGGCCTGGCAGATACGCAGTATTTT. With the portions outside the CDR3 filled from the reference TRBV7-3 and TRBJ2-3 genes, the complete variable region becomes GAGVSQTPSNKVTEKGKYVELRCDPISGHTALYWYRQSLGQGPEFLIYFQGTGAADDSGLPNDRFFAVRPEGSVSTLKIQRTERGDSAVYLCASSQSLAGGLADTQYFGPGTRLTVL.